Listed below are T cell receptor beta chains from one sample, sequenced in a study of tumor-infiltrating lymphocytes in primary liver carcinoma. TCRdb ran MiXCR on the multiplex PCR reads and lists one entry per CDR3 protein. The table shows about 320,000 distinct CDR3 sequences, with roughly 60% occurring only once. Sequenced: peripheral blood. The receptors were sampled from a woman in her 30s with primary liver carcinoma and hepatitis B virus infection. Both conserved end residues are part of each CDR3. Each record gives: V gene, clone size, J gene, D gene, CDR3 length, CDR3 protein, CDR3 DNA. A D gene is named only where the DNA matches it firmly. Expanded clones get a size class; other rows say once, few or many, or leave the size out.

>TRBV12-3/TRBV12-4|.|TRBJ2-5|.|16
CASSLGPPLGRETQYF
TGTGCCAGCAGTTTAGGCCCCCCGTTAGGGAGAGAGACTCAGTACTTC
>TRBV28|.|TRBJ1-5|.|12
CASSKGDQSQHF
TGTGCCAGCAGTAAAGGGGATCAGTCCCAGCATTTT
>TRBV12-3/TRBV12-4|few|TRBJ1-1|.|14
CASRRTVRGGEAFF
TGTGCCAGCAGGCGAACGGTGCGGGGAGGTGAAGCTTTCTTT
>TRBV5-5|.|TRBJ2-5|TRBD1|18
CASSFGPHKGGGRETQYF
TGTGCCAGCAGCTTTGGTCCCCACAAAGGGGGCGGAAGGGAGACCCAGTACTTC
>TRBV7-9|.|TRBJ2-3|TRBD2|17
CASSLGASGARTDTQYF
TGTGCCAGCAGCTTAGGAGCTAGCGGGGCTCGAACAGATACGCAGTATTTT
>TRBV5-5|few|TRBJ1-1|.|15
CASSRYFTGMDEAFF
TGTGCCAGCAGCCGTTATTTTACAGGGATGGACGAAGCTTTCTTT
>TRBV6-2/TRBV6-3|.|TRBJ2-1|.|13
CASSTGPHNEQLF
TGTGCCAGCAGTACGGGACCCCACAATGAGCAGCTCTTC
>TRBV7-9|.|TRBJ1-1|.|14
CASNRLDTFTEAFF
TGTGCCAGCAACCGTCTGGACACTTTCACTGAAGCTTTCTTT
>TRBV28|.|TRBJ2-7|.|15
CASTFGGTPTYEQYF
TGTGCCAGCACATTCGGAGGGACTCCAACCTACGAGCAGTACTTC
>TRBV6-6|many|TRBJ2-7|TRBD2|15
CASSYSGLAGGEQYF
TGTGCCAGCAGTTACTCCGGACTAGCGGGAGGCGAGCAGTACTTC
>TRBV12-3/TRBV12-4|.|TRBJ2-5|TRBD2|19
CASSSQEIFRAGEGETQYF
TGTGCCAGCAGTTCCCAGGAAATTTTTCGGGCGGGAGAGGGAGAGACCCAGTACTTC
>TRBV29-1|many|TRBJ1-1|.|14
CSGQGWPVNTEAFF
TGCAGCGGCCAAGGGTGGCCGGTGAACACTGAAGCTTTCTTT
>TRBV5-1|.|TRBJ2-1|.|15
CASSNSTRRVNEQFF
TGCGCCAGCAGCAACTCCACCAGGAGAGTCAATGAGCAGTTCTTC
>TRBV20-1|.|TRBJ2-7|.|11
CSAELGYEQYF
TGCAGTGCGGAACTAGGATACGAGCAGTACTTC
>TRBV12-3/TRBV12-4|many|TRBJ2-5|TRBD2|9
CASRPRGGF
TGTGCCAGCAGGCCGCGGGGGGGCTTC
>TRBV5-4|few|TRBJ1-2|.|13
CASSLKGIYGYTF
TGTGCCAGCAGCTTGAAGGGGATCTATGGCTACACCTTC
>TRBV11-2|many|TRBJ2-7|.|15
CASSPDDLPSGEQYF
TGTGCCAGCAGCCCCGACGATCTCCCCTCGGGCGAGCAGTACTTC
>TRBV11-2|many|TRBJ2-5|.|15
CASSLAWGDQETQYF
TGTGCCAGCAGCTTAGCCTGGGGGGACCAAGAGACCCAGTACTTC
>TRBV11-2|once|TRBJ2-7|TRBD2|16
CASSTQREGSSHEQYF
TGTGCCAGTAGCACCCAGCGGGAGGGAAGTTCCCACGAGCAGTACTTC
>TRBV7-8|.|TRBJ1-2|.|13
CASSPHDYYGYTF
TGTGCCAGCAGCCCCCACGACTATTATGGCTACACCTTC
>TRBV11-2|many|TRBJ2-4|TRBD2|13
CASSPWGGNIQYF
TGTGCCAGCAGCCCCTGGGGGGGAAACATTCAGTACTTC
>TRBV5-6|.|TRBJ2-3|.|12
CASSLRRGTQYF
TGTGCCAGCAGCTTGAGGCGCGGTACGCAGTATTTT
>TRBV11-1|many|TRBJ2-1|.|14
CASSLEVLYNEQFF
TGTGCCAGCAGCTTAGAGGTACTGTACAATGAGCAGTTCTTC
>TRBV6-5|.|TRBJ1-1|.|14
CTSSYSITGYQAFF
TGTACCAGCAGTTACTCGATAACCGGTTACCAAGCTTTCTTT
>TRBV14|.|TRBJ2-1|TRBD2|14
CASSPRGLAGPQFF
TGTGCCAGTAGCCCGCGGGGACTAGCGGGACCACAGTTCTTC
>TRBV4-2|.|TRBJ2-2|TRBD1|16
CASRRQGAANTRELFF
TGTGCCAGCAGAAGACAGGGGGCGGCGAACACCAGGGAGTTGTTTTTT
>TRBV6-1|.|TRBJ2-3|.|16
CTSSRGGGGSTDTQYF
TGTACCAGCAGCAGGGGTGGGGGAGGGAGCACAGATACGCAGTATTTT
>TRBV11-2|.|TRBJ2-2|TRBD1|16
CASSRGQVGDTGELFF
TGTGCCAGCAGCCGAGGACAGGTCGGGGACACCGGGGAGCTGTTTTTC
>TRBV6-1|many|TRBJ2-2|TRBD2|14
CASRTSGDTGELFF
TGTGCCAGCAGAACTAGCGGAGACACCGGGGAGCTGTTTTTT
>TRBV11-1|many|TRBJ2-7|TRBD2|14
CASSGLAGGVDQYF
TGTGCCAGCTCTGGCCTAGCGGGAGGAGTTGACCAGTACTTC
>TRBV11-2|many|TRBJ2-6|.|17
CASSYPVRSPGANVLTF
TGTGCCAGCAGCTACCCCGTCCGTTCTCCCGGGGCCAACGTCCTGACTTTC
>TRBV18|.|TRBJ2-3|TRBD1|17
CASSPSAGGVGTDTQYF
TGTGCCAGCTCACCATCGGCAGGGGGCGTTGGCACAGATACGCAGTATTTT
>TRBV10-2|few|TRBJ2-7|.|11
CASSEGHEQYF
TGCGCCAGCAGTGAGGGCCACGAGCAGTACTTC
>TRBV12-3/TRBV12-4|.|TRBJ2-7|TRBD2|11
CASGTTYERYF
TGTGCCAGCGGGACTACCTACGAGCGGTACTTC
>TRBV28|few|TRBJ2-7|TRBD1|14
CASSLDRVVYEQYF
TGTGCCAGCAGTTTAGACAGGGTAGTCTACGAGCAGTACTTC
>TRBV4-1|.|TRBJ2-5|.|15
CASNPEGQYAETQYF
TGCGCCAGCAACCCGGAGGGACAGTATGCAGAGACCCAGTACTTC
>TRBV4-2|.|TRBJ2-1|TRBD2|16
CASSLISGSSYNEHFF
TGTGCCAGCAGCCTAATTAGCGGGAGCTCCTACAATGAGCACTTCTTC
>TRBV6-5|.|TRBJ1-2|.|15
CASNYAAARNYGYTF
TGTGCCAGCAATTATGCGGCAGCCCGTAACTATGGCTACACCTTC
>TRBV12-3/TRBV12-4|many|TRBJ1-4|.|11
CASSPNEKLFF
TGTGCCAGCAGCCCCAATGAAAAACTGTTTTTT
>TRBV7-9|.|TRBJ2-7|TRBD1|16
CASSFPFKQGDYEQYF
TGTGCCAGCAGCTTTCCCTTCAAACAGGGGGATTACGAGCAGTACTTC
>TRBV12-3/TRBV12-4|many|TRBJ1-2|TRBD1|13
CASRGQGTYGYTF
TGTGCCAGCAGGGGACAGGGGACCTATGGCTACACCTTC
>TRBV29-1|.|TRBJ2-1|.|14
CSVGRDRRSYEQFF
TGCAGCGTCGGACGCGACAGGCGCTCCTACGAGCAGTTCTTC
>TRBV6-5|.|TRBJ1-2|.|13
CASRPGSPGGYTF
TGTGCCAGTAGGCCCGGGTCACCGGGAGGCTACACCTTC
>TRBV12-3/TRBV12-4|many|TRBJ1-4|TRBD1|15
CASSLGRQGERKLFF
TGTGCCAGCAGTTTGGGGCGGCAGGGGGAGCGAAAACTGTTTTTT
>TRBV11-3|many|TRBJ2-1|.|11
CASSHSREQFF
TGTGCCAGCAGCCACAGCCGGGAGCAGTTCTTC
>TRBV11-2|many|TRBJ2-1|TRBD2|17
CASSLDWGGSSYNEQFF
TGTGCCAGCAGCTTAGATTGGGGCGGGAGCTCCTACAATGAGCAGTTCTTC
>TRBV11-2|.|TRBJ2-1|TRBD2|15
CDNSLYGGRAYEQFF
TGTGACAACAGTTTGTATGGCGGGAGGGCTTATGAGCAGTTCTTC
>TRBV11-3|many|TRBJ2-1|TRBD2|14
CASTLADTYNEQFF
TGTGCCAGCACACTAGCGGATACCTACAATGAGCAGTTCTTC
>TRBV10-3|many|TRBJ1-1|.|13
CAIGAEMGTEAFF
TGTGCCATCGGCGCAGAAATGGGCACTGAAGCTTTCTTT
>TRBV13|few|TRBJ1-3|.|15
CASNLTDGTEHTIYF
TGTGCCAGCAACTTAACTGACGGAACCGAACACACCATATATTTT
>TRBV12-3/TRBV12-4|few|TRBJ1-2|TRBD1|12
CASSDRGLGYTF
TGTGCCAGCAGCGACAGGGGATTAGGCTACACCTTC
>TRBV6-5|.|TRBJ2-5|.|15
CASSREAMYQETQYF
TGTGCCAGCAGTCGAGAGGCTATGTACCAAGAGACCCAGTACTTC
>TRBV6-5|.|TRBJ2-3|.|16
CASSLPLVGVLVTQYF
TGTGCCAGCAGCCTACCTTTAGTCGGAGTGCTAGTTACGCAGTATTTT
>TRBV12-3/TRBV12-4|once|TRBJ1-5|.|15
CASSYGGGSNRPQHF
TGTGCTAGCAGTTACGGAGGGGGTAGCAATCGGCCCCAGCATTTT
>TRBV6-2/TRBV6-3|few|TRBJ2-5|TRBD2|15
CASSSGLAGGETQYF
TGTGCCAGCAGTTCCGGACTAGCGGGAGGGGAGACCCAGTACTTC
>TRBV6-5|many|TRBJ2-1|TRBD2|15
CASSGRLAGAQEQFF
TGTGCCAGCAGCGGGAGACTAGCGGGAGCTCAAGAGCAGTTCTTC